Below, one TCR beta chain is given with its context. Original methodology: Nucleated cell counts were estimated from reference gene primer amplification. Here immunoSEQ multiplex PCR was the method, and the copy in TCRdb shows in-frame clones only, minus some. D and trimming come from the DNA, and the V and J calls and clone size come from that table. Of about 47,000 clones detected, around four fifths appear once; the ten largest clones hold 6% to 7.5%. The sample belongs to a study of blood T cell repertoires in COVID-19. Study overall: Acute and convalescent COVID-19 samples came from the United States, Italy and Spain. In each case, the material was cDNA or gDNA derived from T cells, B-cell-depleted T cells, or PBMCs.

The germline V gene encodes CDR1 LNHNV and CDR2 YYDKDF (reference sequence). The CDR3 consists of 13 residues. Trimming removed 2 bases at V and 4 bases at J, with 6 bases between. The sequence was obtained from a man in his 60s with active COVID-19. The chain links TRBV15 to TRBJ2-1; tentative D call: TRBD2 (5 bases). Sequencing was carried out using peripheral blood. The CDR3 sequence is CATSRRGYNEQFF. The CDR3 DNA is TGTGCCACCAGCAGAAGAGGGTACAATGAGCAGTTCTTC.